This T cell receptor (beta chain) was sequenced for a study of shared clonotypes between healthy human individuals. In the study overall: The donor group consisted of a couple of women and three men, aged 18 to 49. CD4 naive cells filled three plates per donor, CD4 memory three, CD8 naive two and CD8 memory one.

The V and J ends lost 3 bases and 4 bases respectively, with 9 bases between them. Germline CDR1 and CDR2: MNHEY and SMNVEV (reference sequence). The CDR3 has 13 residues. A note on this clone: The antigen remains undetermined. The same CDR3 is also encoded by other DNA sequences in this sample.

How the authors handled the data: Filtering of immunoSEQ junctional sequences could not match full-length read filtering. Using immunoSEQ multiplex PCR, the repertoire was profiled, and TCRdb retains in-frame clones only, with some absent. V, J and clone size reflect that table, while D and trimming were determined from the DNA. The repertoire holds 1,500,000 or so clones, with 98% to 99% as singletons. General study findings and limits: Roughly 5% of naive CD4 clonotypes were shared across a few donors.

Sequencing was carried out using naive CD4+ T cells sorted from blood. Subset described: CD45RA+ positively selected. This TCR came from a man aged 25-40 years in good health. The chain joins TRBV27 to TRBJ1-2; TRBD1 might be the D (5 bases). CDR3 sequence (DNA): TGTGCCAGCAGTTTCAGGGACGGCTATGGCTACACCTTC. As protein: CASSFRDGYGYTF.